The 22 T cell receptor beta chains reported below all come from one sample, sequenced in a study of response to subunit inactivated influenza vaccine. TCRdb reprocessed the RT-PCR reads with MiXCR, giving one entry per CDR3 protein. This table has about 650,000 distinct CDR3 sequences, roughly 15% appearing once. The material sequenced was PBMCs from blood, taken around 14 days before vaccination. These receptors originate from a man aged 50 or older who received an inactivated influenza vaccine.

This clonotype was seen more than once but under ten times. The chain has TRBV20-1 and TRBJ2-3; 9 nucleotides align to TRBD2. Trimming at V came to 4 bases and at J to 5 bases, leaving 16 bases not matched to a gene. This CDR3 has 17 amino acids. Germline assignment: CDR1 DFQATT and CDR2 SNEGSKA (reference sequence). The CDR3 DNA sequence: TGCAGTGCTATCGCGTTAGCGGGGGCCTTCGTTCTAGATACGCAGTATTTT. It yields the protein CSAIALAGAFVLDTQYF.

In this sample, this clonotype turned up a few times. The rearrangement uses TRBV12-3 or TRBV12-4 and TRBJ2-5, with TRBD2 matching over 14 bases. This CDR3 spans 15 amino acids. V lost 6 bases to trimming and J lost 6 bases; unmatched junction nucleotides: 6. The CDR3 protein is CASRPGTSGGKTQYF. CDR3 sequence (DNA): TGTGCCAGCAGACCCGGGACTAGCGGGGGCAAGACCCAGTACTTC.

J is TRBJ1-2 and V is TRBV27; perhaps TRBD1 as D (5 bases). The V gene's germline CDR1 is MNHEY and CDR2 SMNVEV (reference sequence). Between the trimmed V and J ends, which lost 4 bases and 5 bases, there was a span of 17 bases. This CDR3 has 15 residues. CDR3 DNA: TGTGCCAGCAGTTCACACTCGGGACGGCTTTATGGCTACACCTTC. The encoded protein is CASSSHSGRLYGYTF.

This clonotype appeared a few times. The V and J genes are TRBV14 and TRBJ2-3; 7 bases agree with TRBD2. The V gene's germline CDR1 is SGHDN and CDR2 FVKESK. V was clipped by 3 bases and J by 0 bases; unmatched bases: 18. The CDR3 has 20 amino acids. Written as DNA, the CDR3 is TGTGCCAGCAGCCAGCCCCGAGGAGCGGGGAAATGGACTAGCACAGATACGCAGTATTTT. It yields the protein CASSQPRGAGKWTSTDTQYF. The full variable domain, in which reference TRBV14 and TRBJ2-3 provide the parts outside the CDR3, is EAGVTQFPSHSVIEKGQTVTLRCDPISGHDNLYWYRRVMGKEIKFLLHFVKESKQDESGMPNNRFLAERTGGTYSTLKVQPAELEDSGVYFCASSQPRGAGKWTSTDTQYFGPGTRLTVL.

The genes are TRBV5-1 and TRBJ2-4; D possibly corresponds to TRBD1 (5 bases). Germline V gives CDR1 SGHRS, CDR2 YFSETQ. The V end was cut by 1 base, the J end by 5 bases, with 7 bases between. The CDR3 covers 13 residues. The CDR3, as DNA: TGCGCCAGCAGCTTGTTAGGGGAAAACATTCAGTACTTC. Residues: CASSLLGENIQYF.

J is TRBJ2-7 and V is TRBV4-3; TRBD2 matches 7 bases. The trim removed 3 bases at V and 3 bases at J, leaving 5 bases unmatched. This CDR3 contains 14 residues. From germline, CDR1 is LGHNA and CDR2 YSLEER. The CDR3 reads CASSHGTTDYEQYF. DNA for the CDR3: TGCGCCAGCAGCCATGGGACTACCGACTACGAGCAGTACTTC.

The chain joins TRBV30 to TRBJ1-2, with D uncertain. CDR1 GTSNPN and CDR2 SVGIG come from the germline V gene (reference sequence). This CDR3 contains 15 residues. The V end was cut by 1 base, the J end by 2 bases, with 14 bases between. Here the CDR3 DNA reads TGTGCCTGGAGTGATCTCTGGCTGGGGAACTATGGCTACACCTTC. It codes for CAWSDLWLGNYGYTF.

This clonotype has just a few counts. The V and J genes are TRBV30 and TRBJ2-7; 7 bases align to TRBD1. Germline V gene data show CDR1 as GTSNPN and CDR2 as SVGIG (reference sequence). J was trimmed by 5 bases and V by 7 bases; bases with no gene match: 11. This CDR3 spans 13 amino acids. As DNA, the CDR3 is TGTGCCTACGGCTCGACAGGGTACCACGAGCAGTACTTC. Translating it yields CAYGSTGYHEQYF.

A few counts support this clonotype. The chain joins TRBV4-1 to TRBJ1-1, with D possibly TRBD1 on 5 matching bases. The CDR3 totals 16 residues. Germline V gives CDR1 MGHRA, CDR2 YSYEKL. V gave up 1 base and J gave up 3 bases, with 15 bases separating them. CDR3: CASSQAGSGPDTEAFF. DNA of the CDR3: TGCGCCAGCAGCCAAGCCGGATCGGGGCCCGACACTGAAGCTTTCTTT.

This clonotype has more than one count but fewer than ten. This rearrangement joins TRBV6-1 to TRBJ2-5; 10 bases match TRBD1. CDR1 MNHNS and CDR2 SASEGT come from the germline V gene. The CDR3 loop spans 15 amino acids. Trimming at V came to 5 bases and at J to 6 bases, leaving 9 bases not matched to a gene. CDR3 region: CASSPDRGLGKTQYF. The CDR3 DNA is TGTGCCAGCAGTCCCGACAGGGGGCTAGGGAAGACCCAGTACTTC.

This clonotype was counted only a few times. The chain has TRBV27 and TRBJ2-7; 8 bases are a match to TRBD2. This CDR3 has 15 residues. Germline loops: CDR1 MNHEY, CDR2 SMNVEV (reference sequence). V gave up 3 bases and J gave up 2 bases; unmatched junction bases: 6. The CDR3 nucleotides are TGTGCCAGCAGTTTCAGTAGCGGGGAAACCTACGAGCAGTACTTC. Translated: CASSFSSGETYEQYF.

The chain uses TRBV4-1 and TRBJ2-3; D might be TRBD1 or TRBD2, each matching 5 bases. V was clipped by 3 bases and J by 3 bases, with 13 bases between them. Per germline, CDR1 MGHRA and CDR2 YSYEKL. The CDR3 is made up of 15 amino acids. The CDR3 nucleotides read TGCGCCAGCAGCCAGCGGCCGGGGACGACAGATACGCAGTATTTT. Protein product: CASSQRPGTTDTQYF.

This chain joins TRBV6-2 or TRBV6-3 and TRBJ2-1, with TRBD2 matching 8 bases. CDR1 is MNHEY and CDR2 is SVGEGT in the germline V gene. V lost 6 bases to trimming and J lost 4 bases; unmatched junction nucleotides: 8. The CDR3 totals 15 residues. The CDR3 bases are TGTGCCAGCAGGCCGGGACTAGAGTCGTACAATGAGCAGTTCTTC. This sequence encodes CASRPGLESYNEQFF.

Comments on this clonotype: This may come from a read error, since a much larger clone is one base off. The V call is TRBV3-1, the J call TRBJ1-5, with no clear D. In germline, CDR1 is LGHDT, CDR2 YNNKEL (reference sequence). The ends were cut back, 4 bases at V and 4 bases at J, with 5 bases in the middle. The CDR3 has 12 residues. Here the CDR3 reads CASSRLNQPQHF. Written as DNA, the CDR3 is TGTGCCAGCAGCCGCCTGAATCAGCCCCAGCATTTT.

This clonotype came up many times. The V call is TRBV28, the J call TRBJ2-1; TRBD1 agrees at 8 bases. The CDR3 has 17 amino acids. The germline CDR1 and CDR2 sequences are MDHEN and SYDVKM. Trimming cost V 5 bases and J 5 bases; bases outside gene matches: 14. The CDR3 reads CASSPVRDRRSNNEQFF. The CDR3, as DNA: TGTGCCAGCAGTCCCGTCCGGGACAGGCGATCCAACAATGAGCAGTTCTTC.

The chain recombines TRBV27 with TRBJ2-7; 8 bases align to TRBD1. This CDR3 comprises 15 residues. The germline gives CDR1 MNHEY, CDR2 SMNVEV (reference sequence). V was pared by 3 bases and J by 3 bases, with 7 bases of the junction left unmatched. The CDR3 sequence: CASSFVPGGVYEQYF. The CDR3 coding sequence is TGTGCCAGCAGTTTTGTTCCAGGGGGCGTCTACGAGCAGTACTTC.

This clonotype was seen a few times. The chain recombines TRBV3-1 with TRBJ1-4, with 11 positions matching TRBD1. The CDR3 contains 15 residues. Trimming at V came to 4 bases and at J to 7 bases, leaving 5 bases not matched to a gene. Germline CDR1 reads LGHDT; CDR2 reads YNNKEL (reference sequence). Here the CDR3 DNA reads TGTGCCAGCAGCCGAGGACAGGGGGCCGGTGAAAAACTGTTTTTT. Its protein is CASSRGQGAGEKLFF.

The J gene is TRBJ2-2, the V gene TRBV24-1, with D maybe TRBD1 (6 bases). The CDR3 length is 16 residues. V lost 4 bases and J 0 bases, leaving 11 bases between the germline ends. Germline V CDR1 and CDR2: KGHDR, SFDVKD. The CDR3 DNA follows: TGTGCCACCAGTGACCTGACAGGCGCGAACACCGGGGAGCTGTTTTTT. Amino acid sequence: CATSDLTGANTGELFF.

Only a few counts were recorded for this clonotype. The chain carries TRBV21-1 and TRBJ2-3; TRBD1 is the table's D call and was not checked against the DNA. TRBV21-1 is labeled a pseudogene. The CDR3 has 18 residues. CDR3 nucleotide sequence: TGTGCCAGCAGCAAAGTTCCAGGACAGGGAGGAAGGACAGATACGCAGTATTTT. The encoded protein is CASSKVPGQGGRTDTQYF.

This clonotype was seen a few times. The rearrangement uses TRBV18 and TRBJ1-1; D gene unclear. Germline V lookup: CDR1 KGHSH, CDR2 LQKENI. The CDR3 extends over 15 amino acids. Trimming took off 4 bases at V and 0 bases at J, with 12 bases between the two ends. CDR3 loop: CASSLATDMNTEAFF. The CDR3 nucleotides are TGTGCCAGCTCACTCGCGACGGATATGAACACTGAAGCTTTCTTT. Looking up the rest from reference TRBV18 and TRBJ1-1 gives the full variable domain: NAGVMQNPRHLVRRRGQEARLRCSPMKGHSHVYWYRQLPEEGLKFMVYLQKENIIDESGMPKERFSAEFPKEGPSILRIQQVVRGDSAAYFCASSLATDMNTEAFFGQGTRLTVV.

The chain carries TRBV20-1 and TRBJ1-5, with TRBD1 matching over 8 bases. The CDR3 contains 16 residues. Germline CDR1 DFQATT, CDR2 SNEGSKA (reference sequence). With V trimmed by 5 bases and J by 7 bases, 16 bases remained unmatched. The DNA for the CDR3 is TGCAGTGCTGCTCAGGGGGCGAAGATTGGAGGACAGCCCCAGCATTTT. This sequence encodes CSAAQGAKIGGQPQHF.

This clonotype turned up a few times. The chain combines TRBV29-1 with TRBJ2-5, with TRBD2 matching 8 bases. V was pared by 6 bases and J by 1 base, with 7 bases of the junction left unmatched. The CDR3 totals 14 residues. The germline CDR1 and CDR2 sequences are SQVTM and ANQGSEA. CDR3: CSVRGSGGQETQYF. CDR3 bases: TGCAGCGTGAGGGGGAGCGGGGGCCAAGAGACCCAGTACTTC.